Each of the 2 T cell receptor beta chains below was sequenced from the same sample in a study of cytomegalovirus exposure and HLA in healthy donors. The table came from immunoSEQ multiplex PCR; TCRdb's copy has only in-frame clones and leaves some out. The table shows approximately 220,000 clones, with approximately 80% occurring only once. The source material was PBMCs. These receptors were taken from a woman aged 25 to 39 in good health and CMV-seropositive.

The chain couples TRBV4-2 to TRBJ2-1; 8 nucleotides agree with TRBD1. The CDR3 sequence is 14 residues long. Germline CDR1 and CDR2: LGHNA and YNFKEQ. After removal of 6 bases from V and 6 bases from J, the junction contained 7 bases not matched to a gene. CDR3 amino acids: CASRPGQEGNEQFF. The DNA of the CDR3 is TGTGCCAGCAGACCGGGACAGGAGGGCAATGAGCAGTTCTTC.

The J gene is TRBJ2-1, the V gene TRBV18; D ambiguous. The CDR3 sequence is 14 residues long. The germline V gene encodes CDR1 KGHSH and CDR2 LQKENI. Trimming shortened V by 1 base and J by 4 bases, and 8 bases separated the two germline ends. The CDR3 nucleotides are TGTGCCAGCTCACCACGCCAGGATTACAATGAGCAGTTCTTC. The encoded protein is CASSPRQDYNEQFF.